A single sample is the source of the 21 T cell receptor beta chains below, sequenced in a study of cytomegalovirus exposure and HLA in healthy donors. In the PCR, 60 Vbeta and 13 Jbeta primers were used. TCRdb keeps only in-frame clones here, not all; method: immunoSEQ multiplex PCR. The sample includes 96,000 or so clones. Material for sequencing was PBMCs. The source is a woman between 25 and 40 years old in good health and CMV-seronegative.

V usage is TRBV6-1 and J usage is TRBJ1-1; D not certain. Trimming removed 3 bases from V and 1 base from J, with 9 bases in between. The CDR3 has 14 amino acids. CDR1 is MNHNS, CDR2 SASEGT, per germline. CDR3 region: CASSETGRNTEAFF. In nucleotides, the CDR3 is TGTGCCAGCAGTGAGACGGGGAGGAACACTGAAGCTTTCTTT.

The gene calls are TRBV5-1 and TRBJ2-1; possible D gene TRBD2, 6 bases. Germline V gene data show CDR1 as SGHRS and CDR2 as YFSETQ. V gave up 0 bases and J gave up 9 bases, with 7 bases separating them. The CDR3 has 12 residues. CDR3 loop: CASSLVGGEQFF. CDR3 nucleotides: TGCGCCAGCAGCTTGGTGGGGGGTGAGCAGTTCTTC.

V and J are TRBV9 and TRBJ2-1; the match to TRBD2 covers 7 bases. V trimming: 0 bases; J trimming: 4 bases; junction bases outside the gene matches: 4. Germline V gives CDR1 SGDLS, CDR2 YYNGEE. This CDR3 contains 15 residues. CDR3 DNA sequence: TGTGCCAGCAGCGTAGGGGCTAGCGGTTACAATGAGCAGTTCTTC. This sequence encodes CASSVGASGYNEQFF. Full variable domain (remainder filled in from reference TRBV9 and TRBJ2-1): DSGVTQTPKHLITATGQRVTLRCSPRSGDLSVYWYQQSLDQGLQFLIQYYNGEERAKGNILERFSAQQFPDLHSELNLSSLELGDSALYFCASSVGASGYNEQFFGPGTRLTVL.

V is TRBV6-1 and J is TRBJ2-5, with D hard to call. CDR3 size: 14 residues. The germline CDR1 and CDR2 sequences are MNHNS and SASEGT. Trimming stripped 0 bases from V and 5 bases from J, with 10 bases between. CDR3 in DNA: TGTGCCAGCAGTGAAGCGGCCAGGAAGGAGACCCAGTACTTC. Translation: CASSEAARKETQYF.

The rearrangement joins TRBV5-4 to TRBJ2-7; D possibly corresponds to TRBD1 (5 bases). The CDR3 is 14 residues long. Trimming stripped 3 bases from V and 0 bases from J, with 10 bases between. CDR1 SGHNT and CDR2 YYREEE come from the germline V gene (reference sequence). CDR3 loop: CASSSQGNSYEQYF. The CDR3 nucleotides read TGTGCCAGCAGCTCGCAGGGCAACTCCTACGAGCAGTACTTC.

The chain is built from TRBV19 and TRBJ1-3; D gene uncertain. V lost 3 bases, J lost 6 bases, and 9 bases lay in between. Germline V gives CDR1 LNHDA, CDR2 SQIVND (reference sequence). The CDR3 extends over 13 amino acids. This chain's CDR3 is CASSMEDLNTIYF. The CDR3 region has the DNA TGTGCCAGTAGTATGGAGGATTTAAACACCATATATTTT.

The chain joins TRBV9 to TRBJ2-3; 12 bases line up with TRBD1. The V segment lost 0 bases and the J segment 4 bases; nucleotides outside the gene matches: 18. In germline, CDR1 is SGDLS, CDR2 YYNGEE. CDR3 length: 21 amino acids. The CDR3 spells CASSVGPWDRGPVDPPDTQYF. In nucleotides, the CDR3 is TGTGCCAGCAGCGTAGGCCCCTGGGACAGGGGGCCCGTAGACCCACCAGATACGCAGTATTTT.

The chain carries TRBV28 and TRBJ2-5; 13 nucleotides agree with TRBD2. The assigned J gene may be wrong: the sequence end matches TRBJ2-7 better. CDR1 and CDR2 from the germline V gene are MDHEN and SYDVKM. This CDR3 contains 15 residues. CDR3 sequence: CASSFGLAGVYEQYF. The CDR3 coding sequence is TGTGCCAGCAGTTTTGGACTAGCGGGAGTCTACGAGCAGTACTTC.

The chain links TRBV7-6 to TRBJ2-1; 9 bases align to TRBD1. Unmatched junction bases numbered 16, after V lost 6 bases and J lost 10 bases. CDR1 is SGHVS and CDR2 is FNYEAQ in the germline V gene. This CDR3 spans 16 amino acids. The CDR3 sequence is CASSHGTGSGIGEQFF. The CDR3 coding sequence is TGTGCCAGCAGTCATGGGACAGGGAGCGGCATTGGGGAGCAGTTCTTC.

This rearrangement joins TRBV7-6 to TRBJ2-7; a possible D gene is TRBD2 (5 bases). V lost 0 bases to trimming and J lost 4 bases, with 10 bases between them. Per the germline V gene, CDR1 is SGHVS and CDR2 is FNYEAQ. The CDR3 covers 14 residues. CDR3 nucleotide sequence: TGTGCCAGCAGCTTAGCGCCTGAGGGTTACGAGCAGTACTTC. Encoded protein: CASSLAPEGYEQYF.

This sequence joins TRBV5-6 and TRBJ2-5, with 8 bases matching TRBD1. The CDR3 has 15 residues. The V gene end was trimmed by 0 bases and the J gene end by 1 base; junction bases not matched to a gene: 2. CDR1 SGHDT and CDR2 YYEEEE come from the germline V gene. The CDR3 DNA follows: TGTGCCAGCAGCTTGGAAACAGGGGGCCAAGAGACCCAGTACTTC. Its protein product is CASSLETGGQETQYF.

Considering frequency, this clone is medium-sized. J is TRBJ1-1 and V is TRBV25-1; tentative D call: TRBD1 (6 bases). The CDR3 is 14 amino acids. V was shortened by 3 bases and J by 6 bases, with 14 bases between the two germline ends. Germline CDR1 reads MGHDK; CDR2 reads SYGVNS. The CDR3 DNA is TGTGCCAGCAGTGATCGGACAGAGACGGCTGAAGCTTTCTTT. Protein product: CASSDRTETAEAFF.

The V gene is TRBV28, the J gene TRBJ1-5; 10 nucleotides line up with TRBD1. The CDR3 extends over 17 amino acids. Germline V CDR1 and CDR2: MDHEN, SYDVKM. J lost 0 bases, V lost 4 bases, and 6 bases had no gene match. For the CDR3, the DNA is TGTGCCAGCAGTTACCTTGGGACAGGGGATAGCAATCAGCCCCAGCATTTT. Encoded protein: CASSYLGTGDSNQPQHF.

The rearrangement uses TRBV29-1 and TRBJ2-1; D is undetermined. V dropped 0 bases and J dropped 8 bases, with 8 bases sitting between them. This CDR3 comprises 12 residues. Germline V gives CDR1 SQVTM, CDR2 ANQGSEA. Written as DNA, the CDR3 is TGCAGCGTTGAAGAAGTCGGGTATGAGCAGTTCTTC. This encodes CSVEEVGYEQFF.

The chain employs TRBV11-2 and TRBJ1-6, with 7 bases that match TRBD1. There are 19 residues in the CDR3. V was pared by 3 bases and J by 1 base, with 12 bases of the junction left unmatched. Germline assignment: CDR1 SGHAT and CDR2 FQNNGV. The DNA for the CDR3 is TGTGCCAGCAGCTTCCGGGACAGTCAATTGCGGTCCTATAATTCACCCCTCCACTTT. This codes for CASSFRDSQLRSYNSPLHF.

The chain combines TRBV14 with TRBJ2-2, with D hard to call. The length of the CDR3 is 16 residues. V lost 0 bases and J lost 0, with 8 bases in between. CDR1 SGHDN and CDR2 FVKESK come from the germline V gene. In DNA, the CDR3 is TGTGCCAGCAGCCAAGATTGGGCAGCGAACACCGGGGAGCTGTTTTTT. This codes for CASSQDWAANTGELFF.

V is TRBV7-2 and J is TRBJ2-7, with 11 nucleotides matching TRBD2. Unmatched junction bases numbered 6, after V lost 5 bases and J lost 3 bases. The CDR3 length is 15 residues. CDR1 SGHTA and CDR2 FQGNSA come from the germline V gene. CDR3 region: CASSPLAGGDYEQYF. In nucleotides, the CDR3 is TGTGCCAGCAGCCCCCTAGCGGGAGGTGACTACGAGCAGTACTTC.

This rearrangement joins TRBV7-3 to TRBJ1-2, with TRBD1 identical over 11 bases. The CDR3 covers 14 residues. The V segment lost 7 bases and the J segment 7 bases; nucleotides outside the gene matches: 8. CDR1 SGHTA and CDR2 FQGTGA come from the germline V gene. CDR3 sequence (DNA): TGTGCCAGCACCTCGGGACAGGGGGAGGTTGGCTACACCTTC. Translated: CASTSGQGEVGYTF. Supplemented by reference TRBV7-3 and TRBJ1-2, the full variable domain reads GAGVSQTPSNKVTEKGKYVELRCDPISGHTALYWYRQSLGQGPEFLIYFQGTGAADDSGLPNDRFFAVRPEGSVSTLKIQRTERGDSAVYLCASTSGQGEVGYTFGSGTRLTVV.

This chain connects TRBV7-6 to TRBJ2-1; possible D gene TRBD2, 6 bases. V lost 4 bases to trimming and J lost 3 bases, with 16 bases between them. Germline loops: CDR1 SGHVS, CDR2 FNYEAQ. This CDR3 contains 16 residues. The CDR3 region is CASSSVSGDVYNEQFF. CDR3 bases: TGTGCCAGCAGCTCGGTGTCGGGGGACGTCTACAATGAGCAGTTCTTC.

The rearrangement joins TRBV4-1 to TRBJ2-7, with no clear D. V lost 4 bases and J 5 bases, leaving 12 bases between the germline ends. The CDR3 has 13 amino acids. Germline CDR1 and CDR2: MGHRA and YSYEKL. In DNA form, the CDR3 reads TGCGCCAGCAGCCTACCTCCCAAGCACGAGCAGTACTTC. As protein: CASSLPPKHEQYF.

The gene calls are TRBV29-1 and TRBJ2-1, with 9 bases that match TRBD2. The CDR3 sequence is 15 residues long. V shed 6 bases, J shed 0 bases, and the junction held 6 bases outside the gene matches. Germline CDR1 reads SQVTM; CDR2 reads ANQGSEA. CDR3 in DNA: TGCAGCGTGCAGCGGGGGGAGAGCTCCTACAATGAGCAGTTCTTC. Translating gives CSVQRGESSYNEQFF.